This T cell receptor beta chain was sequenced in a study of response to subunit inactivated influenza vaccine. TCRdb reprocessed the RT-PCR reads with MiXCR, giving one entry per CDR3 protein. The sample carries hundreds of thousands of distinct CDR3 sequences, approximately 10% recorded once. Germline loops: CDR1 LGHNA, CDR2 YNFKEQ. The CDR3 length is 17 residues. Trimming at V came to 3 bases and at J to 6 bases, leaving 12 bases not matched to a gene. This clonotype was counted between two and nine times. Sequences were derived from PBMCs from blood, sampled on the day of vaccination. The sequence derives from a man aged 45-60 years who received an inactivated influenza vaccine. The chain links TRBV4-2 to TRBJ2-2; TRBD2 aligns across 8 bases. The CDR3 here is CASSQEGSRGGPGELFF. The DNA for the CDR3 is TGTGCCAGCAGCCAGGAGGGCAGCCGGGGGGGCCCCGGGGAGCTGTTTTTT.